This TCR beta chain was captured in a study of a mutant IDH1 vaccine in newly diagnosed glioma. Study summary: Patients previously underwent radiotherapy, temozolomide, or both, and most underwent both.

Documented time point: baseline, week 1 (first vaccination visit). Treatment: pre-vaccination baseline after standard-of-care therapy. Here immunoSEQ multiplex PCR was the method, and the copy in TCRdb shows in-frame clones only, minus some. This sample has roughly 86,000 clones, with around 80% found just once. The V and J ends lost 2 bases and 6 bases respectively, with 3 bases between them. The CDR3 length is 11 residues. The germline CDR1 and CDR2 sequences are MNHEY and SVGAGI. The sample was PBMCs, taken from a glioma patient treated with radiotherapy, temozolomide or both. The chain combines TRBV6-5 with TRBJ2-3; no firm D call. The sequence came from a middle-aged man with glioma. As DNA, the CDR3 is TGTGCCAGCAGTTACAGGGATACGCAGTATTTT. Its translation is CASSYRDTQYF.